This T cell receptor (beta chain) derives from a study of cytomegalovirus exposure and HLA in healthy donors. The donors comprised healthy bone marrow donors. It was with 60 Vbeta and 13 Jbeta primers that the PCR ran. Using immunoSEQ multiplex PCR, the repertoire was profiled, and TCRdb retains in-frame clones only, with some absent. The listing records more than 40,000 clones. Turning to this clone: Its antigen is not known.

Study-wide findings and caveats: Differences between HLA loci emerged in a later analysis of TCR association rates, with DRB1 most and HLA-C fewest.

This TCR came from a male donor in good health and CMV-seronegative. Sequencing was done on a sample of PBMCs.

CDR3 coding DNA: TGTGCCAGCAGCTTAGTCCGGACAGGGGGCGAGGGCTACACCTTC. Translated: CASSLVRTGGEGYTF. V gene TRBV7-9 combines with J gene TRBJ1-2; 11 nucleotides match TRBD1. Germline values: CDR1 SEHNR, CDR2 FQNEAQ (reference sequence). The V segment lost 1 base and the J segment 8 bases; nucleotides outside the gene matches: 6. The CDR3 spans 15 residues.